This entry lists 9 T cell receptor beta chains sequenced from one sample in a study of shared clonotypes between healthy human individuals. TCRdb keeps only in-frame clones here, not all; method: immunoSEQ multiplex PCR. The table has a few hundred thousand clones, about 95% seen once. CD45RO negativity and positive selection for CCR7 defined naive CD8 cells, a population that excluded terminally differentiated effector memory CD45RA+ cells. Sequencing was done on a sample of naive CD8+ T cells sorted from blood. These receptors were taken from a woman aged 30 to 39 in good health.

The CDR3 DNA reads as TGTGCCAGCAGTTTCCAGGGGTCAGATACGCAGTATTTT. Amino acid sequence: CASSFQGSDTQYF. The rearrangement uses TRBV28 and TRBJ2-3; TRBD1 is a possible D gene (6 bases). Per germline, CDR1 MDHEN and CDR2 SYDVKM. CDR3 length equals 13 residues. V was trimmed by 3 bases and J by 4 bases, leaving 8 bases between them.

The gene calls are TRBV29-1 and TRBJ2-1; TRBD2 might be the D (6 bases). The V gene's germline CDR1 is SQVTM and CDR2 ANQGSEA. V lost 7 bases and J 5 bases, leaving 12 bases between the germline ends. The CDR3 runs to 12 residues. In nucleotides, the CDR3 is TGCAGCGCGAACCCGGGGGACAATGAGCAGTTCTTC. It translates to CSANPGDNEQFF.

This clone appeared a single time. The CDR3 DNA is TGTGCCAGTAGTACCCGGGACAGCTACTATGGCTACACCTTC. This encodes CASSTRDSYYGYTF. The gene calls are TRBV19 and TRBJ1-2; TRBD1 aligns across 7 bases. Germline assignment: CDR1 LNHDA and CDR2 SQIVND (reference sequence). This CDR3 has 14 amino acids. Unmatched junction bases numbered 5, after V lost 4 bases and J lost 3 bases.

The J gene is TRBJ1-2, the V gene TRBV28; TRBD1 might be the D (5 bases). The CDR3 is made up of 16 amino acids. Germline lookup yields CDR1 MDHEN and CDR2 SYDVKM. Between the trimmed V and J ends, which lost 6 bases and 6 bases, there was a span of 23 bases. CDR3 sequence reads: CASSPLLPGGKDGYTF. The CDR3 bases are TGTGCCAGCAGCCCCTTGCTCCCCGGGGGGAAGGATGGCTACACCTTC.

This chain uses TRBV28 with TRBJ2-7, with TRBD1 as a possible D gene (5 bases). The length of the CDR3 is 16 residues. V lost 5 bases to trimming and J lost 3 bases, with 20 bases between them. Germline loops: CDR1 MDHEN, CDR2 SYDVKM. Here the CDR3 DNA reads TGTGCCAGCAGTCCCCTGGACATTGACCGAAACTACGAGCAGTACTTC. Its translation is CASSPLDIDRNYEQYF.

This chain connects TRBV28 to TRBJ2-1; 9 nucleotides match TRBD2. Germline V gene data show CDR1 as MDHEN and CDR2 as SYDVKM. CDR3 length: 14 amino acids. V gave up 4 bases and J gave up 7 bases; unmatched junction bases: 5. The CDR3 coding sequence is TGTGCCAGCAGTTCGGGACTAGCAAGGAATGAGCAGTTCTTC. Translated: CASSSGLARNEQFF.

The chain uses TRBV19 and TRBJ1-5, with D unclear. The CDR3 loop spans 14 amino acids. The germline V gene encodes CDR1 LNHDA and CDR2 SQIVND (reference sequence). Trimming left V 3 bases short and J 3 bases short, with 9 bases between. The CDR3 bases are TGTGCCAGTAGTATTAACGGGTACAATCAGCCCCAGCATTTT. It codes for CASSINGYNQPQHF.

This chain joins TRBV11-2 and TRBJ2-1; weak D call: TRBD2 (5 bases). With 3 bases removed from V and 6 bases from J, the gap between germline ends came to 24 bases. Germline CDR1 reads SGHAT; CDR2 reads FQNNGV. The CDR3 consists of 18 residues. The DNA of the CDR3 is TGTGCCAGCAGCTTCTTGAACTGGTCGGGAAGGGTAGGCAATGAGCAGTTCTTC. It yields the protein CASSFLNWSGRVGNEQFF.

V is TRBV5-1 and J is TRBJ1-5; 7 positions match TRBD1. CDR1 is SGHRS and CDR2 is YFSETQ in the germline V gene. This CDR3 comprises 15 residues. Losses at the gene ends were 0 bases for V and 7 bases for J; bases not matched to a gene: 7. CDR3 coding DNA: TGCGCCAGCAGCTTGGCCAGGGACAGTCAACAGCCCCAGCATTTT. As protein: CASSLARDSQQPQHF. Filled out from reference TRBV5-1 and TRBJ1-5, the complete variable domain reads KAGVTQTPRYLIKTRGQQVTLSCSPISGHRSVSWYQQTPGQGLQFLFEYFSETQRNKGNFPGRFSGRQFSNSRSEMNVSTLELGDSALYLCASSLARDSQQPQHFGDGTRLSIL.